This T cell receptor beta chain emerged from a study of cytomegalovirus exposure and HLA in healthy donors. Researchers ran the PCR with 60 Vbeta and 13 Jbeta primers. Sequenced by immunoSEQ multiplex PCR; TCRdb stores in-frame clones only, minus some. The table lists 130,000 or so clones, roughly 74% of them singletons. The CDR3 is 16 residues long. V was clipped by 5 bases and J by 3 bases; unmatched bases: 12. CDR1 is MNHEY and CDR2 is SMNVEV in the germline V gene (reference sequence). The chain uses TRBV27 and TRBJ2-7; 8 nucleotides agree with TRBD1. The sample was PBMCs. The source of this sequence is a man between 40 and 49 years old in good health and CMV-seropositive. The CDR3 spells CASSLPTGTGDYEQYF. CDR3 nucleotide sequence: TGTGCCAGCAGTCTCCCTACCGGGACAGGAGACTACGAGCAGTACTTC.